The source of this TCR beta chain is a study of CD8 T cells in Susac syndrome. Findings of the study overall: As the study acknowledged, the number of individuals in its TCR sequencing and HLA analysis was relatively small.

TCR beta sequences were obtained from blood CD8+ and CD4+ T cells. TEMRA cells were enriched by FACS, while CD8+ and CD4+ T cells were obtained through a negative isolation that was performed magnetically. On this clonotype itself: The antigen is unknown.

cDNA came from around 0.5 to 1 ug RNA primed by random hexamers. The amplification used immunoSEQ multiplex PCR on TCR beta CDR3; it spanned 54 Vbeta and 13 Jbeta. TCRdb redid the calling of the immunoSEQ multiplex PCR reads with MiXCR, one entry per CDR3 protein. The sample has about 120,000 distinct CDR3 sequences, around 93% seen once. Sequencing was carried out using CD8+ T cells from PBMCs. The receptor was isolated from a human donor in good health.

In nucleotides, the CDR3 is TGTGCCAGCACCGGGACTAGCGGGAGCGGACCCGAAGAGACCCAGTACTTC. Its translation: CASTGTSGSGPEETQYF. The chain carries TRBV6-7 and TRBJ2-5, with 14 bases matching TRBD2. TRBV6-7 has ORF status, its function being uncertain. The V gene end was trimmed by 7 bases and the J gene end by 3 bases; junction bases not matched to a gene: 10. This CDR3 region has 17 residues.